This entry lists 24 T cell receptor beta chains sequenced from one sample in a study of blood T cell repertoires in COVID-19. This table comes from immunoSEQ multiplex PCR, and its TCRdb copy is limited to in-frame clones, with some not included. The sample holds 150,000 to 250,000 clones, more than 75% seen once. The source material was peripheral blood. The source is a woman in her thirties or forties with COVID-19, enrolled during active disease.

The rearrangement uses TRBV7-3 and TRBJ1-3, with no clear D. The V gene lost 1 base and the J gene lost 4 bases, with 14 bases spanning the gap. The CDR3 is made up of 16 amino acids. CDR1 SGHTA and CDR2 FQGTGA come from the germline V gene. The CDR3 reads CASSLNPPWPGNTIYF. CDR3 nucleotides: TGTGCCAGCAGCTTAAACCCCCCGTGGCCCGGAAACACCATATATTTT.

The chain links TRBV29-1 to TRBJ1-2, with D perhaps matching TRBD1 (5 bases). Germline values: CDR1 SQVTM, CDR2 ANQGSEA. V was cut by 4 bases and J by 8 bases, with 14 bases left in between. CDR3 length: 12 residues. CDR3 sequence reads: CSVVSGGEGYTF. The CDR3 bases are TGCAGCGTTGTATCAGGAGGGGAGGGCTACACCTTC.

This sequence joins TRBV6-1 and TRBJ1-5; no reliable D call. The germline gives CDR1 MNHNS, CDR2 SASEGT. With 1 base removed from V and 7 bases from J, the gap between germline ends came to 8 bases. The CDR3 is 13 residues long. Written as DNA, the CDR3 is TGTGCCAGCAGTGAAGGTGGGCGCCAGCCCCAGCATTTT. Translating gives CASSEGGRQPQHF.

The J gene is TRBJ1-2, the V gene TRBV5-1; 11 bases fit TRBD1. Germline loops: CDR1 SGHRS, CDR2 YFSETQ. V shed 4 bases, J shed 2 bases, and the junction held 1 base outside the gene matches. The CDR3 sequence is 14 residues long. CDR3 DNA sequence: TGCGCCAGCAGCGGACAGGGGGCGAACTATGGCTACACCTTC. Amino acids: CASSGQGANYGYTF.

The CDR3 spells CASSSTGRVYGYTF. The CDR3 DNA reads as TGTGCCAGCAGTTCGACAGGGCGGGTCTATGGCTACACCTTC. The genes are TRBV13 and TRBJ1-2; 7 positions agree with TRBD1. The germline gives CDR1 PRHDT, CDR2 FYEKMQ (reference sequence). Trimming took 6 bases from V and 4 from J; bases not matched to a gene: 8. This CDR3 is 14 amino acids long.

This clone was picked up a small number of times. The chain has TRBV7-9 and TRBJ2-5; 7 positions agree with TRBD2. J was trimmed by 3 bases and V by 5 bases; bases with no gene match: 6. This CDR3 region has 14 residues. Germline values: CDR1 SEHNR, CDR2 FQNEAQ (reference sequence). The CDR3 loop reads CASSPWGGKETQYF. The CDR3 DNA sequence: TGTGCCAGCAGCCCCTGGGGGGGGAAAGAGACCCAGTACTTC.

The rearrangement joins TRBV5-1 to TRBJ1-1, with D unresolved. Germline loops: CDR1 SGHRS, CDR2 YFSETQ. The CDR3 contains 13 residues. V lost 2 bases and J lost 2, with 7 bases in between. The CDR3 loop reads CASSLEGNTEAFF. The CDR3 DNA reads TGCGCCAGCAGCTTAGAGGGTAACACTGAAGCTTTCTTT.

The chain carries TRBV7-2 and TRBJ1-2; D call uncertain. This CDR3 comprises 12 residues. V shed 7 bases and J shed 4 bases, with 10 bases lying between them. The germline CDR1 and CDR2 sequences are SGHTA and FQGNSA. The CDR3 here is CASTFNGYGYTF. In nucleotides, the CDR3 is TGTGCCAGCACCTTCAACGGCTATGGCTACACCTTC. Filled out from reference TRBV7-2 and TRBJ1-2, the complete variable domain reads GAGVSQSPSNKVTEKGKDVELRCDPISGHTALYWYRQSLGQGLEFLIYFQGNSAPDKSGLPSDRFSAERTGGSVSTLTIQRTQQEDSAVYLCASTFNGYGYTFGSGTRLTVV.

V and J are TRBV19 and TRBJ1-4; no clear D gene. Germline assignment: CDR1 LNHDA and CDR2 SQIVND (reference sequence). CDR3 length: 13 amino acids. Trimming stripped 3 bases from V and 6 bases from J, with 8 bases between. The CDR3 DNA follows: TGTGCCAGTAGTATCGGGATGGATGAAAAACTGTTTTTT. Encoded protein: CASSIGMDEKLFF.

The chain uses TRBV19 and TRBJ1-5; D uncertain. Germline V gene data show CDR1 as LNHDA and CDR2 as SQIVND (reference sequence). The CDR3 loop spans 19 amino acids. V lost 4 bases to trimming and J lost 5 bases, with 27 bases between them. DNA for the CDR3: TGTGCCAGTAGTACCCCTCGACCAGGTGGGGAGTGGGTCCATCAGCCCCAGCATTTT. The encoded protein is CASSTPRPGGEWVHQPQHF.

The chain combines TRBV5-5 with TRBJ2-2, with a possible D match to TRBD1 (6 bases). Per the germline V gene, CDR1 is SGHKS and CDR2 is YYEKEE (reference sequence). The V end was cut by 0 bases, the J end by 3 bases, with 12 bases between. This CDR3 is built from 16 residues. CDR3 nucleotide sequence: TGTGCCAGCAGCTTGGACAGGACAGTCGACACCGGGGAGCTGTTTTTT. Translating it yields CASSLDRTVDTGELFF.

This rearrangement joins TRBV5-8 to TRBJ1-6; 7 bases line up with TRBD1. V was clipped by 4 bases and J by 8 bases; unmatched bases: 9. Germline V gives CDR1 SGHTS, CDR2 YDEGEE. CDR3 length: 15 residues. The CDR3 loop reads CASSVGQPPYSPLHF. CDR3 nucleotides: TGTGCCAGCAGCGTGGGACAGCCCCCTTATTCACCCCTCCACTTT.

The chain uses TRBV5-4 and TRBJ1-4; D possibly corresponds to TRBD1 (6 bases). The CDR3 contains 16 residues. The V end was cut by 4 bases, the J end by 3 bases, with 16 bases between. Germline CDR1 and CDR2: SGHNT and YYREEE (reference sequence). DNA of the CDR3: TGTGCCAGCAGCCTCAGGGGAGGGTCGGCTAATGAAAAACTGTTTTTT. It is translated as CASSLRGGSANEKLFF.

This sequence joins TRBV18 and TRBJ1-4; unclear D gene. With 6 bases removed from V and 0 bases from J, the gap between germline ends came to 14 bases. The germline V gene has CDR1 KGHSH and CDR2 LQKENI. The CDR3 loop spans 16 amino acids. In DNA form, the CDR3 reads TGTGCCAGCTCCACGACATCCCCCGCAACTAATGAAAAACTGTTTTTT. It specifies CASSTTSPATNEKLFF.

The V and J genes are TRBV6-5 and TRBJ1-3, with 7 bases fitting TRBD1. This CDR3 has 15 residues. J gave up 0 bases and V 7 bases, and 6 bases lay outside the gene matches. The germline gives CDR1 MNHEY, CDR2 SVGAGI. DNA for the CDR3: TGTGCCAGCACCCGGGACAGCATCTCTGGAAACACCATATATTTT. Its protein product is CASTRDSISGNTIYF.

This chain connects TRBV6-4 to TRBJ2-3, with TRBD1 identical over 11 bases. CDR1 is MRHNA, CDR2 SNTAGT, per germline. The CDR3 runs 17 residues. Trimming took 1 base from V and 0 from J; bases not matched to a gene: 3. The CDR3 DNA reads TGTGCCAGCAGTGACTTTGGGACAGGGGGTAGCACAGATACGCAGTATTTT. The encoded protein is CASSDFGTGGSTDTQYF.

The chain combines TRBV7-8 with TRBJ2-7; D perhaps matches TRBD1 (6 bases). V was pared by 4 bases and J by 6 bases, with 19 bases between. CDR3 length equals 15 residues. Germline loops: CDR1 SGHVS, CDR2 FQNEAQ. CDR3 in DNA: TGTGCCAGCAGCTGGGCTAGGGCAGGGGCCGCCGAGCAGTACTTC. This sequence encodes CASSWARAGAAEQYF.

The gene calls are TRBV4-2 and TRBJ2-3, with D possibly TRBD2 on 5 matching bases. The V and J ends lost 4 bases and 3 bases respectively, with 14 bases between them. This CDR3 is 15 amino acids long. In germline, CDR1 is LGHNA, CDR2 YNFKEQ. In DNA form, the CDR3 reads TGTGCCAGCAGCCTTCCGGGATCACGAACAGATACGCAGTATTTT. Translating it yields CASSLPGSRTDTQYF.

This clone was picked up a small number of times. V is TRBV9 and J is TRBJ2-5; 7 nucleotides match TRBD1. J lost 2 bases, V lost 3 bases, and 10 bases had no gene match. This CDR3 has 16 amino acids. The germline gives CDR1 SGDLS, CDR2 YYNGEE. CDR3 nucleotide sequence: TGTGCCAGCAGCGCCACCGGGACAGCTATTCAAGAGACCCAGTACTTC. Its protein product is CASSATGTAIQETQYF.

The CDR3 is CSVHDQMIYGYTF. In nucleotides, the CDR3 is TGCAGCGTTCACGATCAGATGATCTATGGCTACACCTTC. J is TRBJ1-2 and V is TRBV29-1; D ambiguous. From germline, CDR1 is SQVTM and CDR2 ANQGSEA. The CDR3 contains 13 residues. Trimming took off 5 bases at V and 4 bases at J, with 14 bases between the two ends. Full variable domain (missing parts from reference TRBV29-1 and TRBJ1-2): SAVISQKPSRDICQRGTSLTIQCQVDSQVTMMFWYRQQPGQSLTLIATANQGSEATYESGFVIDKFPISRPNLTFSTLTVSNMSPEDSSIYLCSVHDQMIYGYTFGSGTRLTVV.

This chain joins TRBV7-9 and TRBJ2-5, with D tentatively TRBD2 (6 bases). The CDR3 has 15 residues. Germline CDR1 and CDR2: SEHNR and FQNEAQ (reference sequence). Trimming took 2 bases from V and 2 from J, leaving 12 bases between them. The chain's CDR3 is CASSLRSGRQETQYF. The CDR3 DNA reads TGTGCCAGCAGCTTACGGAGTGGGAGGCAAGAGACCCAGTACTTC. Variable domain in full (rest from reference TRBV7-9 and TRBJ2-5): DTGVSQNPRHKITKRGQNVTFRCDPISEHNRLYWYRQTLGQGPEFLTYFQNEAQLEKSRLLSDRFSAERPKGSFSTLEIQRTEQGDSAMYLCASSLRSGRQETQYFGPGTRLLVL.

V gene TRBV3-1 (or the pseudogene TRBV3-2) combines with J gene TRBJ2-3, with 7 bases identical to TRBD2. There are 18 residues in the CDR3. Germline lookup yields CDR1 LGHDT and CDR2 YNNKEL (reference sequence). Losses at the gene ends were 2 bases for V and 1 base for J; bases not matched to a gene: 12. CDR3 bases: TGTGCCAGCAGCCAAAATTCTGGCGGGAGTCTTCGCACAGATACGCAGTATTTT. The encoded protein is CASSQNSGGSLRTDTQYF.

The chain recombines TRBV30 with TRBJ1-4; D possibly corresponds to TRBD1 (5 bases). Germline V gives CDR1 GTSNPN, CDR2 SVGIG (reference sequence). This CDR3 is 13 amino acids long. Trimming left V 4 bases short and J 11 bases short, with 17 bases between. CDR3 bases: TGTGCCTGGATCGCTAAAGGGGTGGATAAACTGTTTTTT. This translates into CAWIAKGVDKLFF.

V usage is TRBV6-2 or TRBV6-3 and J usage is TRBJ2-7, with D perhaps matching TRBD2 (6 bases). Germline loops: CDR1 MNHEY, CDR2 SVGEGT. This CDR3 is built from 16 residues. V was clipped by 6 bases and J by 0 bases, with 18 bases between them. The chain's CDR3 is CASSIPRDLASYEQYF. DNA of the CDR3: TGTGCCAGCAGCATCCCCCGGGACTTAGCCTCCTACGAGCAGTACTTC.